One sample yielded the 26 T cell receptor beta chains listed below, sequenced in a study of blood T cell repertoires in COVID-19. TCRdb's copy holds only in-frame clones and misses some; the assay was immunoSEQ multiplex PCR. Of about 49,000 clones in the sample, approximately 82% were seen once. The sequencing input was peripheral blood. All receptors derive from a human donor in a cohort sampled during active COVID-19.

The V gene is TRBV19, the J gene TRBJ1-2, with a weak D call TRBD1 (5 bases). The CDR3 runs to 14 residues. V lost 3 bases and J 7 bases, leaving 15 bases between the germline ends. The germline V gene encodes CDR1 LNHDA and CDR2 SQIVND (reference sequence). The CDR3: CASSISGQGGGYTF. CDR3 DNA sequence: TGTGCCAGTAGTATTTCGGGTCAGGGCGGTGGCTACACCTTC. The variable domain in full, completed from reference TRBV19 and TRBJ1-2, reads DGGITQSPKYLFRKEGQNVTLSCEQNLNHDAMYWYRQDPGQGLRLIYYSQIVNDFQKGDIAEGYSVSREKKESFPLTVTSAQKNPTAFYLCASSISGQGGGYTFGSGTRLTVV.

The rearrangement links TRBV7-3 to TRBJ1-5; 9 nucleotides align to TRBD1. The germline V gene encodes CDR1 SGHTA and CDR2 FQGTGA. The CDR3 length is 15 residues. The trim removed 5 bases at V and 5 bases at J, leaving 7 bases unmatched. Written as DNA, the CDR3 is TGTGCCAGCAGCCATGGGACAGGGCTATATCAGCCCCAGCATTTT. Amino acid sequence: CASSHGTGLYQPQHF.

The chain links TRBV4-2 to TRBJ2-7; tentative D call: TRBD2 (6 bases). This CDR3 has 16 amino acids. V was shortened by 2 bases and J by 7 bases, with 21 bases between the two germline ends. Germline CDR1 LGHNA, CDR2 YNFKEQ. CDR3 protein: CASSQQGPTGGREQYF. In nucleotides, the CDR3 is TGTGCCAGCAGCCAACAGGGACCGACCGGGGGTAGGGAGCAGTACTTC.

CDR3 residues: CASSAHTQAYGYTF. The CDR3, as DNA: TGTGCCAGCAGCGCCCACACCCAGGCCTATGGCTACACCTTC. The chain joins TRBV7-8 to TRBJ1-2, with D uncertain. Germline CDR1 reads SGHVS; CDR2 reads FQNEAQ. Trimming stripped 5 bases from V and 4 bases from J, with 14 bases between. CDR3 size: 14 residues.

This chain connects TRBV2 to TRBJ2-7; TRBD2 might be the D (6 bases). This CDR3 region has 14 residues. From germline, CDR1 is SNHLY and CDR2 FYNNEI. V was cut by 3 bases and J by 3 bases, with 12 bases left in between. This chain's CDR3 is CASSDGRTNYEQYF. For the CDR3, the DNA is TGTGCCAGCAGTGATGGGAGGACTAACTACGAGCAGTACTTC.

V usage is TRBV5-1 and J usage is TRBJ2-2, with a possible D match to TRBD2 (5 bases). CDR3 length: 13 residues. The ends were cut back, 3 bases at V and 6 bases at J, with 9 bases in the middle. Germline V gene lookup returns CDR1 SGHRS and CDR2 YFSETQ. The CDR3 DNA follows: TGCGCCAGCAGCTCCGGACTCTCCGGGGAGCTGTTTTTT. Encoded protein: CASSSGLSGELFF.

The CDR3 DNA is TGTGCCAGCAGCCTCGGGTCGAATTCACCCCTCCACTTT. Translation gives CASSLGSNSPLHF. The gene calls are TRBV7-3 and TRBJ1-6, with D hard to call. Trimming took off 5 bases at V and 7 bases at J, with 9 bases between the two ends. Germline V gene data show CDR1 as SGHTA and CDR2 as FQGTGA. The CDR3 runs to 13 residues.

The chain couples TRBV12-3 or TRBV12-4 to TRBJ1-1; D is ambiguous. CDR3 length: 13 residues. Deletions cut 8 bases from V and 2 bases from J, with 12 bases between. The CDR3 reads CASGEVLNTEAFF. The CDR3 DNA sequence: TGTGCCAGCGGGGAGGTGCTTAACACTGAAGCTTTCTTT.

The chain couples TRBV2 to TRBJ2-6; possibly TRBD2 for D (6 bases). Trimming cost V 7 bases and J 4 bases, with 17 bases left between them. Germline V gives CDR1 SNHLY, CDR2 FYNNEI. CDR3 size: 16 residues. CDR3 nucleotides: TGTGCCAGCACCGGCGGAGGGCCGCGGGGGGCCAACGTCCTGACTTTC. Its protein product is CASTGGGPRGANVLTF.

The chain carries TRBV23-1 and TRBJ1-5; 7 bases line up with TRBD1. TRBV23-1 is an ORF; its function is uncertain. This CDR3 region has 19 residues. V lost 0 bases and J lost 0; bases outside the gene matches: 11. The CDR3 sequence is CASSQSWQGDLYSNQPQHF. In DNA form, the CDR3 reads TGCGCCAGCAGTCAATCGTGGCAGGGGGACCTTTATAGCAATCAGCCCCAGCATTTT.

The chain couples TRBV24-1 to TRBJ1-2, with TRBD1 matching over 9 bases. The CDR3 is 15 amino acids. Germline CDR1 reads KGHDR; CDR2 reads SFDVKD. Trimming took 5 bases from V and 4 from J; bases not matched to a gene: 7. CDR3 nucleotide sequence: TGTGCCACCAGTGGTACAGGGGGCGCAGGCTATGGCTACACCTTC. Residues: CATSGTGGAGYGYTF.

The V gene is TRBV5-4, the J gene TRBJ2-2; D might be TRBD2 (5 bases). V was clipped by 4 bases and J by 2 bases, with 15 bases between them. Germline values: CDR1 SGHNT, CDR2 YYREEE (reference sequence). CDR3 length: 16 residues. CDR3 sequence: CASSRSTGLNTGELFF. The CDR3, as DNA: TGTGCCAGCAGCCGGAGCACGGGGTTAAACACCGGGGAGCTGTTTTTT.

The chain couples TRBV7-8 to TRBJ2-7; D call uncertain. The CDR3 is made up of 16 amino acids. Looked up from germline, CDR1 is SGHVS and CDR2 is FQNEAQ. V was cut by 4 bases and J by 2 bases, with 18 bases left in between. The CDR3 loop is CASSSRLSLFTYEQYF. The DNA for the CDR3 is TGTGCCAGCAGCTCCCGATTGAGCCTGTTCACCTACGAGCAGTACTTC.

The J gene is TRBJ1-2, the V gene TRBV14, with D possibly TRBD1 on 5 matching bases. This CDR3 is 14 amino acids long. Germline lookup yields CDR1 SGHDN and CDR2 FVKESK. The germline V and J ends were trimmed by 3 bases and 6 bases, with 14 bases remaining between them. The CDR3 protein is CASSQGGNPNGYTF. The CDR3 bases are TGTGCCAGCAGCCAGGGGGGAAACCCAAATGGCTACACCTTC.

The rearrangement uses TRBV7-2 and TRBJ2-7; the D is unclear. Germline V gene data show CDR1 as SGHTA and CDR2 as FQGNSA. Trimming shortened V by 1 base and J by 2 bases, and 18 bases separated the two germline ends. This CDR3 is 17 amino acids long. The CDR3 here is CASSLEAPQDDPYEQYF. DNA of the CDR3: TGTGCCAGCAGCTTAGAGGCCCCCCAGGATGATCCCTACGAGCAGTACTTC.

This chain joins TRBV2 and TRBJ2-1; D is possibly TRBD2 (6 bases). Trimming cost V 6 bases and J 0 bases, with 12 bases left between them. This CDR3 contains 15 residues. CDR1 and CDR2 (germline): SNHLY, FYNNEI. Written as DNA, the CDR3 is TGTGCCAGCAGCCGGGACTTTCTCTCCTACAATGAGCAGTTCTTC. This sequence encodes CASSRDFLSYNEQFF.

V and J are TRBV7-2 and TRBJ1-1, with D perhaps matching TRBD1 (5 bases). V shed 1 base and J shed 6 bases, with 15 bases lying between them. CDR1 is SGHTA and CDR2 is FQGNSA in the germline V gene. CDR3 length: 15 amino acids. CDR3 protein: CASSLGRGRFSEAFF. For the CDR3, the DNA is TGTGCCAGCAGCTTAGGAAGGGGAAGATTTTCTGAAGCTTTCTTT.

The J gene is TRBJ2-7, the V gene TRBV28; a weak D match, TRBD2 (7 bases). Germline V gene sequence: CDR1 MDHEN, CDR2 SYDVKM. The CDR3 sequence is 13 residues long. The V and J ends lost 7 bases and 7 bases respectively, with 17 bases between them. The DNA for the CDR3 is TGTGCCAGCAACGGGCGGGGGCGGTGGGAGCAGTACTTC. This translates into CASNGRGRWEQYF.

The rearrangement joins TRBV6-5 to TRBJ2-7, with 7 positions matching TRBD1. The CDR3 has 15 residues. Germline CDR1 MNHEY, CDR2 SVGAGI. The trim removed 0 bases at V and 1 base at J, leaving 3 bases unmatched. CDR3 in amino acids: CASSYSATGSYEQYF. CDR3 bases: TGTGCCAGCAGTTACTCCGCGACAGGGTCCTACGAGCAGTACTTC.

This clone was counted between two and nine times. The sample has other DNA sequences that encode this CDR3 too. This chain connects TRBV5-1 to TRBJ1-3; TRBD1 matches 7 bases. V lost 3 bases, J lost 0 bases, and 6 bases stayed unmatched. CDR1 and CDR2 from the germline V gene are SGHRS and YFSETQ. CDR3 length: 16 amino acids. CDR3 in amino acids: CASSSFTGDSGNTIYF. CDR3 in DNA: TGCGCCAGCAGCTCGTTTACAGGGGACTCTGGAAACACCATATATTTT. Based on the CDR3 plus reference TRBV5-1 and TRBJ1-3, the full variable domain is KAGVTQTPRYLIKTRGQQVTLSCSPISGHRSVSWYQQTPGQGLQFLFEYFSETQRNKGNFPGRFSGRQFSNSRSEMNVSTLELGDSALYLCASSSFTGDSGNTIYFGEGSWLTVV.

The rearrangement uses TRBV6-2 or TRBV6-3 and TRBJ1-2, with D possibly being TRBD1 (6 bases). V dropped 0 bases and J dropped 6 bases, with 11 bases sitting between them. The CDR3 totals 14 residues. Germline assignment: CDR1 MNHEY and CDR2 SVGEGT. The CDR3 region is CASSYSQGGDGYTF. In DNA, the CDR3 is TGTGCCAGCAGTTACTCACAGGGAGGGGATGGCTACACCTTC.

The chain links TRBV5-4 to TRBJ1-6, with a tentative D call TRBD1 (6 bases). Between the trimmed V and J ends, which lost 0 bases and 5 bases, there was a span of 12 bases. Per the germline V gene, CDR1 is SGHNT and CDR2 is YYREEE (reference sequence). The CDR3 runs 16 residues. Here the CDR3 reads CASSLVGALDNSPLHF. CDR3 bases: TGTGCCAGCAGCTTGGTGGGGGCTCTAGATAATTCACCCCTCCACTTT.

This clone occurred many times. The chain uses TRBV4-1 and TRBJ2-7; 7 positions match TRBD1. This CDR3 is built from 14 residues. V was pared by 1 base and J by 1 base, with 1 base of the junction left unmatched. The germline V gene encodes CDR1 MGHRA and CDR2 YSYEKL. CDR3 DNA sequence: TGCGCCAGCAGCCAAGGGGACAGTTCCTACGAGCAGTACTTC. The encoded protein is CASSQGDSSYEQYF.

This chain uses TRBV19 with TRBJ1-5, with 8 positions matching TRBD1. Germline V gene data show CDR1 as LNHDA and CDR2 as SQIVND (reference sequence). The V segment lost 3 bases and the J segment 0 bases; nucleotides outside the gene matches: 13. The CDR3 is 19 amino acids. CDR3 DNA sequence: TGTGCCAGTAGTATCGTATTTGGACAGGGCCCTTATAGCAATCAGCCCCAGCATTTT. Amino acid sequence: CASSIVFGQGPYSNQPQHF.

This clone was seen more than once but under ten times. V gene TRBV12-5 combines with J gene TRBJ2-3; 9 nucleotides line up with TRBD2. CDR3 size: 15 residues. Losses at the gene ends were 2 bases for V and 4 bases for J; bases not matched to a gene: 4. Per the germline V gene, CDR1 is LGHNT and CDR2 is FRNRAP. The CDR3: CASGLRAGGPDTQYF. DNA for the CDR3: TGTGCTAGTGGTTTGCGGGCGGGGGGGCCAGATACGCAGTATTTT.

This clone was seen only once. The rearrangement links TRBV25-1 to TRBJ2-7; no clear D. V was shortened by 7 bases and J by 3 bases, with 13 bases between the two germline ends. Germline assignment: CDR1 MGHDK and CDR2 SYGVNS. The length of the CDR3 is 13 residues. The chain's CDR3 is CASTPSVGYEQYF. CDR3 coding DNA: TGTGCCAGCACGCCGAGCGTGGGCTACGAGCAGTACTTC.